The clone carrying this TCR beta chain ranks as medium-sized. TCRdb re-analysed the 5' RACE reads in MiXCR, keeping a single row per CDR3 protein. The sample includes tens of thousands of distinct CDR3 sequences, under 7% of them seen just once. The data originate from a study of early T cells in non-severe SARS-CoV-2 infection. CDR3 length: 14 residues. Germline-derived CDR1 and CDR2 are SSHAT and FNYEAQ (reference sequence). Trimming removed 5 bases at V and 7 bases at J, with 15 bases between. The sequence derives from an adult who was a healthcare worker with PCR-confirmed SARS-CoV-2 infection or an uninfected control (not recorded which). The chain couples TRBV7-7 to TRBJ2-1; perhaps TRBD1 as D (6 bases). What was sequenced was whole blood. The CDR3 reads CASSLYGTTNEQFF. Here the CDR3 DNA reads TGTGCCAGCAGCCTATACGGGACAACGAATGAGCAGTTCTTC.